The 5 T cell receptor beta chains below all came from one sample that was sequenced in a study of blood T cell repertoires in COVID-19. The data were produced by immunoSEQ multiplex PCR, yet TCRdb's version contains in-frame clones alone and is incomplete. The sample consists of about 71,000 clones, about 91% of them appearing once. Sequencing used peripheral blood. The receptor set was obtained from a man aged 45 to 65 with active COVID-19.

To note about this clone: Additional DNA sequences in this sample encode the identical CDR3. The rearrangement joins TRBV6-5 to TRBJ2-3, with 7 bases identical to TRBD1. The CDR3 covers 14 residues. CDR1 and CDR2 from the germline V gene are MNHEY and SVGAGI. With V trimmed by 9 bases and J by 3 bases, 9 bases remained unmatched. In nucleotides, the CDR3 is TGTGCCAGTTCCCCCGGGACAGCTACAGATACGCAGTATTTT. Translation gives CASSPGTATDTQYF.

The chain joins TRBV19 to TRBJ1-1; 8 nucleotides align to TRBD1. V shed 8 bases, J shed 6 bases, and the junction held 5 bases outside the gene matches. Germline assignment: CDR1 LNHDA and CDR2 SQIVND (reference sequence). The CDR3 is made up of 12 amino acids. The CDR3 DNA reads as TGTGCCAGTCTCGCAGGGGGCTCTGAAGCTTTCTTT. Translated, it gives CASLAGGSEAFF.

This clone was detected only a few times. V gene TRBV21-1 combines with J gene TRBJ1-1; TRBD1 reflects the table's D call only, with no check against the DNA. TRBV21-1 is tagged as a pseudogene. The CDR3 is 15 amino acids. The CDR3 loop is CASSTSHASNTEAFF. In nucleotides, the CDR3 is TGTGCCAGCAGCACATCACATGCTTCGAACACTGAAGCTTTCTTT.

The CDR3 region is CASSIDPSRLRDIGENTIYF. The DNA for the CDR3 is TGTGCCAGTAGTATAGATCCCTCCCGCCTCCGGGACATTGGAGAAAACACCATATATTTT. The J gene is TRBJ1-3, the V gene TRBV19; weak D call: TRBD1 (6 bases). Germline assignment: CDR1 LNHDA and CDR2 SQIVND (reference sequence). The CDR3 contains 20 residues. Trimming took off 0 bases at V and 6 bases at J, with 27 bases between the two ends.

The chain carries TRBV5-8 and TRBJ1-5, with 9 bases aligning to TRBD1. V gave up 0 bases and J gave up 7 bases; unmatched junction bases: 5. The CDR3 loop spans 15 amino acids. Per germline, CDR1 SGHTS and CDR2 YDEGEE. CDR3 DNA: TGTGCCAGCAGCTTGGCGGACAGGGGAGACCAGCCCCAGCATTTT. Protein: CASSLADRGDQPQHF.